Ten or more counts support the clone carrying this T cell receptor (beta chain). The target antigen is unknown. Each CDR3 protein gets one entry after TCRdb re-called the 5' RACE reads with MiXCR. The sample yields about 300,000 distinct CDR3 sequences, around 9.3% seen once. The germline V gene has CDR1 MNHEY and CDR2 SVGEGT. This CDR3 has 17 amino acids. V lost 0 bases and J lost 5; bases outside the gene matches: 9. The data stem from a study of T cells after yellow fever vaccination. Study-level findings and limits: Few clonotypes appeared in both CD4 and CD8 compartments.

The origin of this receptor is a young man who received the YFV17D yellow fever vaccine. The V and J genes are TRBV6-2 or TRBV6-3 and TRBJ2-3; 9 bases are a match to TRBD1. The material sequenced was CD4+ T cells sorted from PBMCs, taken 5 days after the yellow fever booster vaccination. CDR3 protein: CASSYSRPGQGKDTQYF. The CDR3 DNA is TGTGCCAGCAGTTACTCCCGCCCTGGACAGGGGAAAGATACGCAGTATTTT.